The 22 T cell receptor beta chains given below trace back to one sample, sequenced in a study of identical twins. TCRdb fed the 5' RACE reads into MiXCR, producing one record per CDR3 protein. In the table there are 400,000 to 500,000 distinct CDR3 sequences, approximately 18% of which are singletons. What was sequenced was naive T cells sorted from blood. These TCRs come from a man aged 50 to 59 in good health.

This clonotype showed up just a few times. The chain has TRBV9 and TRBJ2-7; 7 bases are shared with TRBD2. Trimming removed 0 bases from V and 1 base from J; junction bases left unmatched: 4. Germline values: CDR1 SGDLS, CDR2 YYNGEE. CDR3 length equals 15 residues. CDR3 residues: CASSVGGSMSYEQYF. In DNA, the CDR3 is TGTGCCAGCAGCGTAGGCGGGAGTATGTCCTACGAGCAGTACTTC.

This chain uses TRBV7-6 with TRBJ2-7, with TRBD2 identical over 11 bases. CDR3 length: 15 amino acids. V shed 4 bases, J shed 4 bases, and the junction held 6 bases outside the gene matches. In germline, CDR1 is SGHVS, CDR2 FNYEAQ. The CDR3 protein is CASSSRTSGWYEQYF. The CDR3 DNA reads TGTGCCAGCAGCTCCAGGACTAGCGGGTGGTACGAGCAGTACTTC. Filled out from reference TRBV7-6 and TRBJ2-7, the complete variable domain reads GAGVSQSPRYKVTKRGQDVALRCDPISGHVSLYWYRQALGQGPEFLTYFNYEAQQDKSGLPNDRFSAERPEGSISTLTIQRTEQRDSAMYRCASSSRTSGWYEQYFGPGTRLTVT.

This clonotype came up a few times. This chain uses TRBV4-1 with TRBJ1-2; perhaps TRBD1 as D (5 bases). CDR1 and CDR2 (germline): MGHRA, YSYEKL. V was cut by 0 bases and J by 8 bases, with 13 bases left in between. This CDR3 has 14 residues. The DNA of the CDR3 is TGCGCCAGCAGCCAAGAGGGCAGGGCTCAAGGCTACACCTTC. Residues: CASSQEGRAQGYTF.

The chain carries TRBV5-1 and TRBJ1-2; 8 bases match TRBD1. Per the germline V gene, CDR1 is SGHRS and CDR2 is YFSETQ. CDR3 length equals 16 residues. V shed 4 bases and J 7 bases; nucleotides not matched to a gene: 15. The CDR3 sequence is CASSKSGQDLLGGYTF. DNA of the CDR3: TGCGCCAGCAGCAAATCGGGACAGGACCTTCTGGGTGGCTACACCTTC.

This clonotype was counted many times. The V gene is TRBV7-9, the J gene TRBJ2-1; the match to TRBD2 covers 7 bases. Germline CDR1 reads SEHNR; CDR2 reads FQNEAQ (reference sequence). Losses at the gene ends were 1 base for V and 8 bases for J; bases not matched to a gene: 11. The CDR3 sequence is 16 residues long. DNA of the CDR3: TGTGCCAGCAGCTTAGTCCCAGGGACTATTATCCATGAGCAGTTCTTC. Translating gives CASSLVPGTIIHEQFF.

The chain links TRBV21-1 to TRBJ2-7; the D segment call TRBD1 is taken from the table without a DNA check. TRBV21-1 is a documented pseudogene. This CDR3 has 17 amino acids. The CDR3 DNA reads TGTGCCAGCAGCTCCCCTCGGGACAGGGTTACGCTGGGCGAGCAGTACTTC. This sequence encodes CASSSPRDRVTLGEQYF.

The chain employs TRBV5-5 and TRBJ1-5; D remains unclear. Germline CDR1 and CDR2: SGHKS and YYEKEE (reference sequence). With 0 bases removed from V and 5 bases from J, the gap between germline ends came to 12 bases. This CDR3 has 15 amino acids. The CDR3 sequence: CASSLGVVSDQPQHF. The CDR3 DNA follows: TGTGCCAGCAGCTTGGGGGTCGTGTCAGATCAGCCCCAGCATTTT.

The rearrangement joins TRBV20-1 to TRBJ2-7; 7 bases agree with TRBD1. The CDR3 loop spans 14 amino acids. The V segment lost 5 bases and the J segment 0 bases; nucleotides outside the gene matches: 7. Germline assignment: CDR1 DFQATT and CDR2 SNEGSKA (reference sequence). CDR3 nucleotide sequence: TGCAGTGCTCCGGACAGGCAAAGCTCCTACGAGCAGTACTTC. Translation: CSAPDRQSSYEQYF.

This clonotype was observed a handful of times. The V call is TRBV4-3, the J call TRBJ2-7; D uncertain. Germline lookup yields CDR1 LGHNA and CDR2 YSLEER. This CDR3 has 15 amino acids. With 0 bases removed from V and 2 bases from J, the gap between germline ends came to 11 bases. The CDR3 DNA follows: TGCGCCAGCAGCCAAGAGGGCAGGCCCGCCTACGAGCAGTACTTC. Protein product: CASSQEGRPAYEQYF.

This chain joins TRBV5-1 and TRBJ1-5; weak D call: TRBD1 (6 bases). The V gene's germline CDR1 is SGHRS and CDR2 YFSETQ. This CDR3 is built from 16 residues. Trimming took off 0 bases at V and 0 bases at J, with 10 bases between the two ends. In DNA, the CDR3 is TGCGCCAGCAGCTTGGGGTCACAGGGTAGCAATCAGCCCCAGCATTTT. This translates into CASSLGSQGSNQPQHF.

This chain joins TRBV18 and TRBJ2-7; perhaps TRBD1 as D (6 bases). The CDR3 runs 15 residues. Germline V gene lookup returns CDR1 KGHSH and CDR2 LQKENI. V shed 2 bases and J shed 1 base, with 12 bases lying between them. The CDR3 DNA is TGTGCCAGCTCACCAACACAGGGTTGGTCCTACGAGCAGTACTTC. It encodes CASSPTQGWSYEQYF.

This clonotype has just a few counts. The chain recombines TRBV12-3 or TRBV12-4 with TRBJ1-1; no clear D. With 8 bases removed from V and 4 bases from J, the gap between germline ends came to 11 bases. The CDR3 is 12 amino acids. The CDR3 nucleotides read TGTGCCAGCGTCCTATGGGGCACTGAAGCTTTCTTT. Its protein is CASVLWGTEAFF.

This chain joins TRBV6-5 and TRBJ1-3; D is possibly TRBD1 (5 bases). Germline V lookup: CDR1 MNHEY, CDR2 SVGAGI. This CDR3 is 15 amino acids long. Trimming shortened V by 5 bases and J by 0 bases, and 11 bases separated the two germline ends. CDR3 protein: CASSNTGRSGNTIYF. The CDR3 coding sequence is TGTGCCAGCAGTAACACAGGACGCTCTGGAAACACCATATATTTT.

The chain recombines TRBV6-2 or TRBV6-3 with TRBJ2-3; a possible D gene is TRBD2 (5 bases). Germline lookup yields CDR1 MNHEY and CDR2 SVGEGT. V was clipped by 6 bases and J by 8 bases, with 15 bases between them. The CDR3 has 13 residues. CDR3 residues: CASSSSGGGTQYF. As DNA, the CDR3 is TGTGCCAGCAGCTCCAGTGGAGGTGGTACGCAGTATTTT.

This clonotype was picked up many times. V is TRBV30 and J is TRBJ2-1, with 11 bases matching TRBD2. Looked up from germline, CDR1 is GTSNPN and CDR2 is SVGIG (reference sequence). CDR3 length equals 16 residues. J gave up 2 bases and V 0 bases, and 3 bases lay outside the gene matches. The CDR3 reads CAWSVRTSGPYNEQFF. In DNA form, the CDR3 reads TGTGCCTGGAGTGTACGGACTAGCGGGCCCTACAATGAGCAGTTCTTC. Drawing the rest from reference TRBV30 and TRBJ2-1, the complete variable domain is SQTIHQWPATLVQPVGSPLSLECTVEGTSNPNLYWYRQAAGRGLQLLFYSVGIGQISSEVPQNLSASRPQDRQFILSSKKLLLSDSGFYLCAWSVRTSGPYNEQFFGPGTRLTVL.

The table lists this clonotype with many counts. The rearrangement links TRBV18 to TRBJ1-1; D uncertain. CDR1 is KGHSH, CDR2 LQKENI, per germline. V was cut by 2 bases and J by 4 bases, with 8 bases left in between. This CDR3 region has 13 residues. The CDR3 region has the DNA TGTGCCAGCTCACCAGCGACAACCACTGAAGCTTTCTTT. Protein sequence: CASSPATTTEAFF.

This clonotype appeared a few times. The V gene is TRBV27, the J gene TRBJ1-2; D unclear. V lost 3 bases to trimming and J lost 4 bases, with 9 bases between them. The CDR3 totals 13 residues. Germline assignment: CDR1 MNHEY and CDR2 SMNVEV (reference sequence). CDR3: CASSFSRSYGYTF. Here the CDR3 DNA reads TGTGCCAGCAGTTTCTCCCGCTCCTATGGCTACACCTTC.

The rearrangement links TRBV4-2 to TRBJ2-6; maybe TRBD1 (6 bases). V lost 3 bases and J lost 1, with 10 bases in between. In germline, CDR1 is LGHNA, CDR2 YNFKEQ. This CDR3 region has 16 residues. This chain's CDR3 is CASSQVTGSGANVLTF. The CDR3 coding sequence is TGTGCCAGCAGCCAGGTAACAGGGTCTGGGGCCAACGTCCTGACTTTC.

This clonotype was found a few times. The chain carries TRBV11-2 and TRBJ2-7, with D uncertain. The germline V gene has CDR1 SGHAT and CDR2 FQNNGV. Trimming left V 0 bases short and J 2 bases short, with 11 bases between. CDR3 size: 15 residues. CDR3 region: CASSLEAGSTYEQYF. Here the CDR3 DNA reads TGTGCCAGCAGCTTAGAAGCAGGATCGACCTACGAGCAGTACTTC.

This chain connects TRBV28 to TRBJ1-5, with D perhaps matching TRBD1 (5 bases). The V gene lost 3 bases and the J gene lost 0 bases, with 9 bases spanning the gap. Germline CDR1 reads MDHEN; CDR2 reads SYDVKM. This CDR3 has 15 amino acids. The CDR3 loop is CASSFAGYSNQPQHF. The CDR3 coding sequence is TGTGCCAGCAGTTTCGCAGGGTATAGCAATCAGCCCCAGCATTTT.

Only a few counts were recorded for this clonotype. V and J are TRBV29-1 and TRBJ2-1; 11 bases are shared with TRBD2. CDR3 length: 14 residues. CDR1 and CDR2 from the germline V gene are SQVTM and ANQGSEA. V gave up 4 bases and J gave up 4 bases; unmatched junction bases: 3. The CDR3 DNA follows: TGCAGCGTTGCCGGGACTAGCGGATACAATGAGCAGTTCTTC. This encodes CSVAGTSGYNEQFF.

Remarks on this clonotype: A read error is likely, as this CDR3 ends without the conserved phenylalanine or tryptophan. This sequence joins TRBV5-1 and TRBJ2-3, with 10 bases that match TRBD1. The CDR3 has 17 residues. From germline, CDR1 is SGHRS and CDR2 YFSETQ. V was pared by 4 bases and J by 3 bases, with 11 bases of the junction left unmatched. CDR3 sequence: CASSKTPMGQGTDTQYS. The DNA of the CDR3 is TGCGCCAGCAGCAAGACCCCTATGGGACAGGGGACAGATACGCAGTATTCT.